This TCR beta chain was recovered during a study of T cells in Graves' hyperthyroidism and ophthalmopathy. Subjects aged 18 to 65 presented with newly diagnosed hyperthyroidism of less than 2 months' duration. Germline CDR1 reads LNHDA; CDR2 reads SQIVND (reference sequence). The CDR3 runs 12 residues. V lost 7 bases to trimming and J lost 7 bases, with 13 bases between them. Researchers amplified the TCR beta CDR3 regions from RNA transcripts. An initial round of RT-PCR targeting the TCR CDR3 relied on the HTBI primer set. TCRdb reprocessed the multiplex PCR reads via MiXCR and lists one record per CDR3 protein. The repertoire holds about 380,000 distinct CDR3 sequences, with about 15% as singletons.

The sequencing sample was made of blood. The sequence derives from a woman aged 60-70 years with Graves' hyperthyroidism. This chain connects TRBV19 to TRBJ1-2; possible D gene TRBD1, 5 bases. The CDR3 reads CASTPGLSGYTF. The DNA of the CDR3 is TGTGCCAGTACTCCAGGGCTCTCTGGCTACACCTTC.